Reported below is one T cell receptor (beta chain). Its antigen specificity is not known. With a much larger clone just one base away, this may be a read error. Preparation of the library involved PCR. Sequencing took place on an Illumina HiSeq 4000. High-throughput sequencing was used to profile the TCR beta-chain CDR3 region of each patient. Per the source publication's procedure: The researchers built a classifier to tell apart papillary thyroid cancer patients with distant metastasis, based on CDR3 differences among clinicopathological groups. The Shannon index was used to measure repertoire diversity, and the Morisita-Horn index was used to measure how similar tumor and blood repertoires were. TCRdb cleaned the public reads at Q25 with fastp, built clones with MiXCR and kept in-frame beta chains. TCRdb, not the original authors, processed these V and J calls. This sample gives 43,000 or so clones in total; roughly 4% of them show up just once. In total, the top ten clones hold around a tenth of the sample.

No patient had received any treatment before thyroid surgery. Patient clinical samples collected from about 2012 to 2019 were retrospectively analysed using T-cell receptor beta sequencing. This sample is part of a study of metastatic and nonmetastatic thyroid tumors (dated by TCRdb to about 2020). The study in broad terms: The researchers compared repertoires between peripheral blood samples and tumor or nodule tissue samples from patients with malignant or benign thyroid disease.

The investigation overall reported the following: In both blood and tumor samples, TCR beta diversity was reported to be significantly higher in malignant tumors than in benign nodules.

The germline V gene sets CDR1 to MNHEY and CDR2 to SVGAGI. The CDR3 runs 13 residues from the cysteine to the phenylalanine. Solely the CDR3 DNA is kept, with 39 bases framed from the first base. Cut back by 8 bases and 1 base, the V and J ends lie 11 bases apart. The receptor was isolated from a female donor with papillary thyroid cancer or a benign thyroid nodule (not recorded which). Some clones in this sample may be carry-over from other donors' samples. The sample was blood. The V and J segments used are TRBV6-5 and TRBJ1-1; no confident D gene assignment can be made. The CDR3 reads CASGFTENTEAFF. The DNA is as follows: TGTGCCAGCGGTTTTACAGAGAACACTGAAGCTTTCTTT.